This section outlines one T cell receptor (beta chain) sequence together with its context. This sample is part of a study of blood T cell repertoires in COVID-19. After removal of 2 bases from V and 8 bases from J, the junction contained 11 bases not matched to a gene. This CDR3 comprises 17 residues. Germline CDR1 is LGHDT and CDR2 is YNNKEL (reference sequence). Data came from immunoSEQ multiplex PCR; TCRdb stores just in-frame clones and leaves some out. The sample shows fewer than 250,000 clones, more than 80% of them seen only once. Sequenced material: peripheral blood. This clonotype was obtained from a human donor in a cohort sampled during active COVID-19. This chain connects TRBV3-1 (or the pseudogene TRBV3-2) to TRBJ1-4; 10 nucleotides align to TRBD1. The CDR3 bases are TGTGCCAGCAGCCAAACCTGGACCGGGACAGGGGTGGAAAAACTGTTTTTT. This codes for CASSQTWTGTGVEKLFF.